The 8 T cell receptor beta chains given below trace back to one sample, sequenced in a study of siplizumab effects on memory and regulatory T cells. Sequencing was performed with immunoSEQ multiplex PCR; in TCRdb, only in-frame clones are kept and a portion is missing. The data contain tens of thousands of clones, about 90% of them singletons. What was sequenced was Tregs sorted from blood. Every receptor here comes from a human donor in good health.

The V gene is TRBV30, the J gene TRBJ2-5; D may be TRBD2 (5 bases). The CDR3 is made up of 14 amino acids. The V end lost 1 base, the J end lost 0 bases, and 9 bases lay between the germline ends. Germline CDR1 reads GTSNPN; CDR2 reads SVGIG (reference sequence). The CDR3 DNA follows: TGTGCCTGGAGTGGGCTAGCAGACCAAGAGACCCAGTACTTC. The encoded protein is CAWSGLADQETQYF. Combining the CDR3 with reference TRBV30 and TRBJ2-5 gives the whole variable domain SQTIHQWPATLVQPVGSPLSLECTVEGTSNPNLYWYRQAAGRGLQLLFYSVGIGQISSEVPQNLSASRPQDRQFILSSKKLLLSDSGFYLCAWSGLADQETQYFGPGTRLLVL.

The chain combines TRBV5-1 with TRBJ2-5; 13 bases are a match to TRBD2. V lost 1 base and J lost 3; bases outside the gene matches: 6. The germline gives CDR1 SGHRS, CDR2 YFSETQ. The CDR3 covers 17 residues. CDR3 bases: TGCGCCAGCAGCTTGACTAGCGGGAGGGCCCGGAAAGAGACCCAGTACTTC. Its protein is CASSLTSGRARKETQYF.

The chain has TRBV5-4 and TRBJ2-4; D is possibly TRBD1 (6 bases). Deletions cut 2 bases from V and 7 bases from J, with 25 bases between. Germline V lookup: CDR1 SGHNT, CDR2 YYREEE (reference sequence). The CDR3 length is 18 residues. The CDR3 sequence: CASSFPGGGAGMGNIQYF. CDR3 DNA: TGTGCCAGCAGCTTCCCGGGTGGGGGCGCGGGTATGGGGAACATTCAGTACTTC.

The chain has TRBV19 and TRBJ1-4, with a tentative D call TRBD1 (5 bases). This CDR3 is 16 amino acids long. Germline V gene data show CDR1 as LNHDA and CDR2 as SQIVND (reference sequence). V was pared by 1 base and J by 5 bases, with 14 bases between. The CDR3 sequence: CASSIGTGTANEKLFF. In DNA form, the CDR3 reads TGTGCCAGTAGTATAGGCACCGGGACTGCGAATGAAAAACTGTTTTTT.

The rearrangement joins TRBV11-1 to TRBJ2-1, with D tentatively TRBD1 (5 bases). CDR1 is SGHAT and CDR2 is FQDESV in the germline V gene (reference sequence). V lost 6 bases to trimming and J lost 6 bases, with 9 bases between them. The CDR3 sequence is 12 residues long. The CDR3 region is CASSNQGNEQFF. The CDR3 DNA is TGTGCCAGCAGTAACCAGGGCAATGAGCAGTTCTTC. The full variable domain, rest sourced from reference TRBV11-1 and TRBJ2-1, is EAEVAQSPRYKITEKSQAVAFWCDPISGHATLYWYRQILGQGPELLVQFQDESVVDDSQLPKDRFSAERLKGVDSTLKIQPAELGDSAMYLCASSNQGNEQFFGPGTRLTVL.

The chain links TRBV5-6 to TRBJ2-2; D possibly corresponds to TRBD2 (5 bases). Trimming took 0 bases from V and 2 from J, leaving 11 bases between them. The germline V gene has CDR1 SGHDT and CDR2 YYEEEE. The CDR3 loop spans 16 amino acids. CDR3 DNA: TGTGCCAGCAGCTTGGGCCGGGGTGGCAACACCGGGGAGCTGTTTTTT. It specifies CASSLGRGGNTGELFF.

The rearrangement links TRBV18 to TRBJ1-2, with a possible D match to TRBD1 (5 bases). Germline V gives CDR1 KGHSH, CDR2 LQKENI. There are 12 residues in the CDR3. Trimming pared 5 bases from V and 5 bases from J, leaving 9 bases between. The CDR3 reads CASSGSGYGYTF. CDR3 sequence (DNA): TGTGCCAGCTCAGGCTCAGGGTATGGCTACACCTTC.

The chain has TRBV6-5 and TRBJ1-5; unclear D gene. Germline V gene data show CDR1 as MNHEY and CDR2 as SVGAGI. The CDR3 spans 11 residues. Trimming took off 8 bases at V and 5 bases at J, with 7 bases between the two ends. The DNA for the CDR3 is TGTGCCAGCGTTAAAGATCAGCCCCAGCATTTT. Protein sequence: CASVKDQPQHF.